This T cell receptor beta chain was recovered during a study of lymphopenia after photon versus proton radiotherapy. V was shortened by 2 bases and J by 3 bases, with 5 bases between the two germline ends. Germline CDR1 and CDR2: SGHDN and FVKESK. The CDR3 contains 12 residues. Assay: immunoSEQ multiplex PCR; the TCRdb copy retains only in-frame clones and omits some. The sample lists around 23,000 clones, around 90% occurring once. A note on this clone: Its antigen is unknown.

Study results and limitations: Authors raise, but do not show, better survival with proton therapy. Larger post-nadir TCR diversity loss correlated inversely with survival in deceased patients.

Sample: peripheral blood, taken from a patient treated with photon-based radiotherapy. The receptor was isolated from a man aged 50 to 60 with gastric cancer. The J gene is TRBJ2-7, the V gene TRBV14; D remains ambiguous. CDR3 in amino acids: CASSQLNYEQYF. In DNA form, the CDR3 reads TGTGCCAGCAGCCAACTAAACTACGAGCAGTACTTC.